A single sample gave rise to the 15 T cell receptor beta chains below, sequenced in a study of OX40 agonist ivuxolimab in advanced cancers. Sequenced by immunoSEQ multiplex PCR; TCRdb stores in-frame clones only, minus some. The table shows some 6,500 clones, with about two thirds occurring only once. The sequencing used CD4+ or CD8+ T cells sorted from blood, collected in a trial of the OX40 agonist ivuxolimab. These receptors originate from an adult with an advanced solid tumor such as melanoma, head and neck, liver or kidney cancer.

This clone is medium-sized (0.01 to 0.1%). The chain recombines TRBV27 with TRBJ1-2; TRBD1 matches 7 bases. V dropped 3 bases and J dropped 4; count of bases not matched to a gene: 5. Germline CDR1 and CDR2: MNHEY and SMNVEV (reference sequence). CDR3 length: 14 amino acids. CDR3 loop: CASSFKAGGYGYTF. The CDR3 nucleotides are TGTGCCAGCAGTTTCAAGGCAGGGGGCTATGGCTACACCTTC.

This clone has just a few counts. The V and J genes are TRBV28 and TRBJ2-7; D is perhaps TRBD1 (5 bases). Germline V gene lookup returns CDR1 MDHEN and CDR2 SYDVKM. V lost 3 bases, J lost 7 bases, and 13 bases lay in between. The CDR3 is 13 amino acids. The CDR3 reads CASSLERGWEQYF. The CDR3 DNA reads as TGTGCCAGCAGTTTGGAAAGGGGTTGGGAGCAGTACTTC. Full variable domain (rest looked up from reference TRBV28 and TRBJ2-7): DVKVTQSSRYLVKRTGEKVFLECVQDMDHENMFWYRQDPGLGLRLIYFSYDVKMKEKGDIPEGYSVSREKKERFSLILESASTNQTSMYLCASSLERGWEQYFGPGTRLTVT.

The chain has TRBV28 and TRBJ2-5; TRBD1 or TRBD2 may be the D gene (5 bases each). Per the germline V gene, CDR1 is MDHEN and CDR2 is SYDVKM. CDR3 length equals 13 residues. Trimming left V 5 bases short and J 2 bases short, with 9 bases between. CDR3 in amino acids: CASSGDQQETQYF. The CDR3 nucleotides read TGTGCCAGCAGTGGGGACCAACAAGAGACCCAGTACTTC.

The chain has TRBV7-9 and TRBJ2-7; 8 bases are shared with TRBD1. Germline V CDR1 and CDR2: SEHNR, FQNEAQ (reference sequence). There are 14 residues in the CDR3. V shed 5 bases and J 2 bases; nucleotides not matched to a gene: 5. CDR3 nucleotides: TGTGCCAGCAGCCCCCGGGACAGGACCTACGAGCAGTACTTC. Protein sequence: CASSPRDRTYEQYF.

V gene TRBV5-1 combines with J gene TRBJ1-1, with 7 bases matching TRBD1. Germline values: CDR1 SGHRS, CDR2 YFSETQ. The V gene end was trimmed by 2 bases and the J gene end by 7 bases; junction bases not matched to a gene: 11. The length of the CDR3 is 15 residues. CDR3 in amino acids: CASSFGETGIFEAFF. In DNA, the CDR3 is TGCGCCAGCAGCTTCGGGGAGACAGGGATCTTTGAAGCTTTCTTT.

Details on this clone: One end of the junction does not line up with germline, which may come from a read error. The chain uses TRBV7-8 and TRBJ2-1; 10 bases agree with TRBD2. Looked up from germline, CDR1 is SGHVS and CDR2 is FQNEAQ. The CDR3 is 14 residues long. CDR3 protein: CASSLAGEGNEQFF. The DNA for the CDR3 is TGTGCCAGCAGCCTAGCGGGAGAGGGCAATGAGCAGTTCTTC.

This clone showed up just a few times. This rearrangement joins TRBV19 to TRBJ1-5; maybe TRBD1 (5 bases). Trimming took off 1 base at V and 4 bases at J, with 8 bases between the two ends. The CDR3 is 14 amino acids. The germline V gene has CDR1 LNHDA and CDR2 SQIVND (reference sequence). The chain's CDR3 is CASSIVQGNQPQHF. DNA for the CDR3: TGTGCCAGTAGTATAGTCCAGGGAAATCAGCCCCAGCATTTT.

The chain couples TRBV5-6 to TRBJ1-1; a weak D match, TRBD1 (6 bases). The CDR3 extends over 17 amino acids. V lost 3 bases and J lost 4, with 22 bases in between. Germline V CDR1 and CDR2: SGHDT, YYEEEE. The CDR3 loop reads CASSSGSRGLMGTEAFF. The CDR3 DNA is TGTGCCAGCAGCTCGGGGTCCAGGGGACTGATGGGCACTGAAGCTTTCTTT. Full variable domain (outside the CDR3, taken from reference TRBV5-6 and TRBJ1-1): DAGVTQSPTHLIKTRGQQVTLRCSPKSGHDTVSWYQQALGQGPQFIFQYYEEEERQRGNFPDRFSGHQFPNYSSELNVNALLLGDSALYLCASSSGSRGLMGTEAFFGQGTRLTVV.

The gene calls are TRBV7-8 and TRBJ1-4; D is possibly TRBD1 (6 bases). Trimming removed 1 base at V and 4 bases at J, with 19 bases between. CDR3 length: 18 residues. Germline values: CDR1 SGHVS, CDR2 FQNEAQ. In nucleotides, the CDR3 is TGTGCCAGCAGCTTAGAAGTTGGTTGGGGGCTGGTTAATGAAAAACTGTTTTTT. Encoded protein: CASSLEVGWGLVNEKLFF.

V is TRBV5-1 and J is TRBJ2-7, with D possibly matching TRBD2 (7 bases). This CDR3 has 13 amino acids. V lost 5 bases to trimming and J lost 5 bases, with 14 bases between them. In germline, CDR1 is SGHRS, CDR2 YFSETQ. Here the CDR3 reads CASRGGGGDEQYF. The DNA for the CDR3 is TGCGCCAGCAGGGGCGGGGGCGGCGACGAGCAGTACTTC.

This chain uses TRBV19 with TRBJ1-2; D perhaps matches TRBD1 (6 bases). CDR1 and CDR2 from the germline V gene are LNHDA and SQIVND (reference sequence). V shed 7 bases and J shed 2 bases, with 8 bases lying between them. The CDR3 is 12 residues long. CDR3 DNA: TGTGCCAGTACTACAGGGAACTATGGCTACACCTTC. This codes for CASTTGNYGYTF.

This clone was seen only once. This sequence joins TRBV11-1 and TRBJ2-1, with 9 positions matching TRBD1. The V and J ends lost 5 bases and 8 bases, in that order; junction bases with no gene match: 10. Germline CDR1 and CDR2: SGHAT and FQDESV (reference sequence). The CDR3 sequence is 15 residues long. CDR3 in amino acids: CASSPGQGKVDEQFF. CDR3 nucleotide sequence: TGTGCCAGCAGCCCGGGACAGGGAAAAGTAGATGAGCAGTTCTTC.

The chain joins TRBV29-1 to TRBJ1-1, with D possibly being TRBD1 (5 bases). Deletions cut 0 bases from V and 8 bases from J, with 13 bases between. In germline, CDR1 is SQVTM, CDR2 ANQGSEA. The CDR3 covers 13 residues. CDR3 amino acids: CSVEEAGFREAFF. CDR3 sequence (DNA): TGCAGCGTTGAAGAGGCAGGGTTTAGGGAAGCTTTCTTT.

This chain connects TRBV27 to TRBJ2-7; D uncertain. V was clipped by 3 bases and J by 3 bases, with 9 bases between them. The CDR3 totals 13 residues. Per the germline V gene, CDR1 is MNHEY and CDR2 is SMNVEV (reference sequence). The CDR3 DNA follows: TGTGCCAGCAGTTTTCAGGCGAGCTACGAGCAGTACTTC. Translated, it gives CASSFQASYEQYF.

The CDR3 sequence: CASSMWGEFGEQYF. For the CDR3, the DNA is TGTGCCAGTAGTATGTGGGGAGAGTTTGGCGAGCAGTACTTC. The genes are TRBV19 and TRBJ2-7, with D tentatively TRBD2 (5 bases). The V end was cut by 3 bases, the J end by 6 bases, with 15 bases between. The V gene's germline CDR1 is LNHDA and CDR2 SQIVND (reference sequence). This CDR3 has 14 residues. Full variable domain (outside the CDR3, taken from reference TRBV19 and TRBJ2-7): DGGITQSPKYLFRKEGQNVTLSCEQNLNHDAMYWYRQDPGQGLRLIYYSQIVNDFQKGDIAEGYSVSREKKESFPLTVTSAQKNPTAFYLCASSMWGEFGEQYFGPGTRLTVT.